This TCR beta chain was profiled in a study of Tregs in tolerant kidney transplant recipients. Overall study: CD4+CD25+CD127- cells came from approximately three-day belatacept mixed lymphocyte reactions, some with roughly five-day graft donor restimulation. Findings and caveats of the study: The small number of patients limits these findings pending further validation.

Turning to this clone: Antigen unknown.

Clones were read by immunoSEQ multiplex PCR, and TCRdb kept only the in-frame ones, dropping some. The sample lists about 31,000 clones, 82% occurring once. Sequenced sample: Tregs from blood cultured with allogeneic cells. The source of this sequence is a human donor in good health.

The CDR3 protein is CASSLTDRSPLHF. As DNA, the CDR3 is TGTGCCAGCAGCTTAACCGATCGGTCACCCCTCCACTTT. The genes are TRBV7-3 and TRBJ1-6, with D uncertain. V lost 0 bases and J 10 bases, leaving 7 bases between the germline ends. CDR1 and CDR2 (germline): SGHTA, FQGTGA. This CDR3 has 13 amino acids. Drawing the rest from reference TRBV7-3 and TRBJ1-6, the complete variable domain is GAGVSQTPSNKVTEKGKYVELRCDPISGHTALYWYRQSLGQGPEFLIYFQGTGAADDSGLPNDRFFAVRPEGSVSTLKIQRTERGDSAVYLCASSLTDRSPLHFGNGTRLTVT.